Included here is one T cell receptor beta chain sequence, with context. Germline CDR1 and CDR2: SNHLY and FYNNEI. CDR3 length equals 14 residues. V shed 2 bases and J 6 bases; nucleotides not matched to a gene: 6. This specimen comes from a study of blood T cells in healthy people across ages. Study context: The capture of about one barcoded beta molecule per two T cells was achieved by template switching.

PCR was performed a second time for roughly 7 to 11 cycles using a sample-barcoded 5' primer and a J-beta primer mix. Using its own MiXCR run on the 5' RACE reads, TCRdb lists one record per CDR3 protein. Of around 500,000 distinct CDR3 sequences in the sample, about 25% are singletons; the top ten hold approximately 3.6%. This sample was also put to use in a study of T cells of mothers and their children.

The source is a boy aged 2-15 years in good health. The sample was blood. The chain uses TRBV2 and TRBJ1-2, with 7 bases that match TRBD1. CDR3 nucleotide sequence: TGTGCCAGCAGTGAAAGGGGGCAGGGAGATGGCTACACCTTC. It encodes CASSERGQGDGYTF.